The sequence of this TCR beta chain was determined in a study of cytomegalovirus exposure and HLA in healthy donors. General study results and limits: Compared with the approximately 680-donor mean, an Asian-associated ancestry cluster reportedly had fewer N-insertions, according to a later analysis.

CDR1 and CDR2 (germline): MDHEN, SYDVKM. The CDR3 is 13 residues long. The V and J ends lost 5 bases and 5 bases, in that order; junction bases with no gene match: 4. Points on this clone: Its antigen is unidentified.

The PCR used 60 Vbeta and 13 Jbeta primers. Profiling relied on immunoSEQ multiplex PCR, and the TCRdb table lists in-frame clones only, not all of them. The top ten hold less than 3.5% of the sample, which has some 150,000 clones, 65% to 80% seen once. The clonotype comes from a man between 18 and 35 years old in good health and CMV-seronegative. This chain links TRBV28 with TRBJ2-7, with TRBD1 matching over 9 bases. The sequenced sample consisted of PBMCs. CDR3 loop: CASSPQGANEQYV. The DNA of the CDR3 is TGTGCCAGCAGTCCACAGGGGGCGAACGAGCAGTACGTC.